One and the same sample provided the 2 T cell receptor beta chains below, sequenced in a study of T cell responses to AZD1222 COVID-19 vaccine. The repertoire was sequenced with immunoSEQ multiplex PCR; TCRdb's copy has only in-frame clones and lacks some. The sample comprises more than 80,000 clones, approximately 91% of which are singletons, and 22% rests with the top ten. Sequences were derived from peripheral blood, sampled on day 0 of AZD1222 vaccination. The receptors here all came from an adult in good health.

The rearrangement joins TRBV19 to TRBJ1-1; D gene uncertain. The CDR3 extends over 12 amino acids. The germline gives CDR1 LNHDA, CDR2 SQIVND (reference sequence). V was clipped by 7 bases and J by 3 bases, with 9 bases between them. The CDR3 here is CASIQRDTEAFF. The CDR3 DNA is TGTGCCAGTATACAGAGGGACACTGAAGCTTTCTTT.

The CDR3 sequence: CASSRERATYGYTF. In nucleotides, the CDR3 is TGTGCCAGCAGCAGAGAAAGGGCCACGTATGGCTACACCTTC. This rearrangement joins TRBV7-2 to TRBJ1-2; no reliable D call. V was clipped by 5 bases and J by 5 bases, with 15 bases between them. In germline, CDR1 is SGHTA, CDR2 FQGNSA. The CDR3 runs to 14 residues.